One sample yielded the 12 T cell receptor beta chains listed below, sequenced in a study of CD8+CD57+ T cells in acquired aplastic anemia. The template for TCR beta VDJ and CDR3 sequence profiling was genomic DNA. A single record per CDR3 protein comes from TCRdb applying MiXCR to the reads. The sample consists of 200,000 to 300,000 distinct CDR3 sequences, approximately 45% of them appearing once. By flow cytometry, patients selected for sequencing had shown an expansion of CD8+CD57+ cells. The sequencing sample was made of sorted CD4+, CD8+, or CD8+CD57+ T cells (not recorded which) from PBMCs. The receptors derive from a human donor with aplastic anemia.

The sample holds many counts of this clonotype. The V call is TRBV7-9, the J call TRBJ2-7; D is unclear. CDR1 and CDR2 from the germline V gene are SEHNR and FQNEAQ (reference sequence). V was cut by 0 bases and J by 7 bases, with 10 bases left in between. The CDR3 contains 13 residues. In DNA, the CDR3 is TGTGCCAGCAGCTTAGCCGGCCAGGTTGAGCAGTACTTC. Protein product: CASSLAGQVEQYF.

The rearrangement uses TRBV30 and TRBJ1-4; 9 bases fit TRBD1. Looked up from germline, CDR1 is GTSNPN and CDR2 is SVGIG (reference sequence). The CDR3 spans 14 residues. J was trimmed by 7 bases and V by 5 bases; bases with no gene match: 8. DNA of the CDR3: TGTGCCTGGGGGGAGGGACAGGGTTTTGAAAAACTGTTTTTT. This encodes CAWGEGQGFEKLFF.

This clonotype has just a few counts. The rearrangement uses TRBV13 and TRBJ2-5; TRBD2 matches 7 bases. Trimming took 5 bases from V and 5 from J; bases not matched to a gene: 11. CDR1 and CDR2 from the germline V gene are PRHDT and FYEKMQ (reference sequence). The CDR3 spans 15 residues. The CDR3 reads CASSTVPGRLETQYF. CDR3 DNA: TGTGCCAGCAGCACCGTCCCCGGGAGGCTTGAGACCCAGTACTTC.

This clonotype occurred many times. The J gene is TRBJ2-1, the V gene TRBV10-2; TRBD2 agrees at 9 bases. The CDR3 is 14 residues long. Germline CDR1 WSHSY, CDR2 SAAADI. The trim removed 2 bases at V and 8 bases at J, leaving 4 bases unmatched. The CDR3 DNA is TGCGCCAGCAGTGAGGTAGCGGGAGCGTATGAGCAGTTCTTC. Its translation is CASSEVAGAYEQFF.

This clonotype was seen only a few times. V usage is TRBV29-1 and J usage is TRBJ2-2, with TRBD2 identical over 8 bases. With V trimmed by 6 bases and J by 6 bases, 3 bases remained unmatched. The CDR3 spans 12 residues. Germline values: CDR1 SQVTM, CDR2 ANQGSEA. Here the CDR3 reads CSVREAAGELFF. DNA for the CDR3: TGCAGCGTGCGGGAGGCGGCCGGGGAGCTGTTTTTT.

The sample holds a few counts of this clonotype. This rearrangement joins TRBV6-1 to TRBJ2-1, with TRBD2 matching over 15 bases. This CDR3 spans 15 amino acids. V was pared by 5 bases and J by 10 bases, with 6 bases of the junction left unmatched. Germline CDR1 and CDR2: MNHNS and SASEGT. This CDR3 is CASSSGLAGGGEQFF. CDR3 nucleotides: TGTGCCAGCAGTAGCGGACTAGCGGGAGGGGGCGAGCAGTTCTTC.

This clonotype was recorded many times. V is TRBV20-1 and J is TRBJ1-3, with no clear D. The ends were cut back, 3 bases at V and 3 bases at J, with 12 bases in the middle. Germline V gives CDR1 DFQATT, CDR2 SNEGSKA (reference sequence). CDR3 length: 14 amino acids. DNA for the CDR3: TGCAGTGCTAGGAACCCGTCCTTTGGAAACACCATATATTTT. Its protein is CSARNPSFGNTIYF.

The rearrangement joins TRBV7-9 to TRBJ2-1, with TRBD2 matching 8 bases. V trimming: 0 bases; J trimming: 14 bases; junction bases outside the gene matches: 6. In germline, CDR1 is SEHNR, CDR2 FQNEAQ (reference sequence). The CDR3 covers 13 residues. The CDR3 here is CASSLAQGRGEFF. The CDR3 DNA reads as TGTGCCAGCAGCTTAGCGCAGGGGCGGGGGGAGTTCTTC.

This clonotype was found many times. V is TRBV7-8 and J is TRBJ2-1, with D perhaps given as TRBD1 or TRBD2 (5 bases each). The CDR3 is 13 residues long. Trimming left V 1 base short and J 8 bases short, with 9 bases between. Germline V gene sequence: CDR1 SGHVS, CDR2 FQNEAQ. The DNA for the CDR3 is TGTGCCAGCAGCTTAGGGGACGGCGATGAGCAGTTCTTC. It is translated as CASSLGDGDEQFF.

The V call is TRBV9, the J call TRBJ1-2, with D possibly being TRBD1 (5 bases). The V gene's germline CDR1 is SGDLS and CDR2 YYNGEE. Trimming removed 5 bases at V and 8 bases at J, with 13 bases between. The CDR3 extends over 12 amino acids. In DNA form, the CDR3 reads TGTGCCAGCAGTCCCTGGAGGGGAGGCTACACCTTC. Protein: CASSPWRGGYTF.

This clonotype appeared many times. The rearrangement links TRBV4-2 to TRBJ2-1, with D possibly TRBD2 on 6 matching bases. Per the germline V gene, CDR1 is LGHNA and CDR2 is YNFKEQ. CDR3 length: 17 residues. Trimming pared 0 bases from V and 2 bases from J, leaving 14 bases between. The CDR3 sequence is CASSQDLLDYAYNEQFF. The CDR3 bases are TGTGCCAGCAGCCAAGATCTACTGGACTACGCCTACAATGAGCAGTTCTTC.

This clonotype is a singleton in its sample. The conserved closing phenylalanine or tryptophan is absent in this CDR3, likely reflecting a read error. The chain recombines TRBV20-1 with TRBJ1-1; TRBD1 is a possible D gene (5 bases). The CDR3 has 12 residues. CDR1 and CDR2 (germline): DFQATT, SNEGSKA (reference sequence). Trimming removed 6 bases at V and 6 bases at J, with 14 bases between. In nucleotides, the CDR3 is TGCAGTGCAACCCCAGGGCGCGCTGAAGCTTTCCTT. Its protein is CSATPGRAEAFL.